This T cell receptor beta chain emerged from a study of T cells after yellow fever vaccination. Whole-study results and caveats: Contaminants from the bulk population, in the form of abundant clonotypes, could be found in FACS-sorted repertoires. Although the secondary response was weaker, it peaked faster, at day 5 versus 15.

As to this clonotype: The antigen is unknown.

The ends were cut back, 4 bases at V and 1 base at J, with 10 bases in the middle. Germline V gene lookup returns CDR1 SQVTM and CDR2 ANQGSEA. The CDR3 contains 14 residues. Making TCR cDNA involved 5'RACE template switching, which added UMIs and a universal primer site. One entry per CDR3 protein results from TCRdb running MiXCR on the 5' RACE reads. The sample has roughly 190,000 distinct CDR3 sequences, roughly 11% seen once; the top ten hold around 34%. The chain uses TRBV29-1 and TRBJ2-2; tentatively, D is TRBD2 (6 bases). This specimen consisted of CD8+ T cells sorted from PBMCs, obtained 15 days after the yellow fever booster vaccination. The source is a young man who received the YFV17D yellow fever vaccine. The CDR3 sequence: CSVAGLLNTGELFF. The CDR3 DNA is TGCAGCGTTGCTGGACTACTGAACACCGGGGAGCTGTTTTTT.